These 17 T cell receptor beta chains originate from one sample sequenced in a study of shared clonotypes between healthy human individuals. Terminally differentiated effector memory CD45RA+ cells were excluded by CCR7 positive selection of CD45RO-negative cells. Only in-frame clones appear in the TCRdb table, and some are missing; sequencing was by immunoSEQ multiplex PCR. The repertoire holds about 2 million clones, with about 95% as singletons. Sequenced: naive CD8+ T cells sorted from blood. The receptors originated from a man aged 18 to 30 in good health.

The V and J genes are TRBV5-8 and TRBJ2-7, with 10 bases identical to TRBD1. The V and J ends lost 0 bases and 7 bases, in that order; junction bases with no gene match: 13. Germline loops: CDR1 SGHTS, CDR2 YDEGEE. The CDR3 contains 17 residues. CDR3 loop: CASSLVGTGALGWEQYF. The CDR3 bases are TGTGCCAGCAGCTTGGTTGGGACAGGGGCCCTGGGATGGGAGCAGTACTTC.

This CDR3 reads CASSFSGSLGDTQYF. CDR3 nucleotide sequence: TGTGCCAGCAGTTTTAGCGGGAGCCTGGGAGATACGCAGTATTTT. This chain connects TRBV27 to TRBJ2-3, with 9 bases fitting TRBD2. CDR3 length: 15 amino acids. Germline V lookup: CDR1 MNHEY, CDR2 SMNVEV (reference sequence). The ends lost 3 bases at V and 5 bases at J; junction bases unmatched: 6.

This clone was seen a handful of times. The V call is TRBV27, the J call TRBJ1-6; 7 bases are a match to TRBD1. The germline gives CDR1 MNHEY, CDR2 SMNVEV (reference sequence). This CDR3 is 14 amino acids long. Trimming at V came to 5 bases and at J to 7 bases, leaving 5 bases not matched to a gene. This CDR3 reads CASSPGQLNSPLHF. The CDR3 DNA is TGTGCCAGCAGTCCGGGACAGCTCAATTCACCCCTCCACTTT.

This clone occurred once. The CDR3 bases are TGTGCCAGCAGCTTAGAGGGATTGGGTGAGCAGTTCTTC. Amino acids: CASSLEGLGEQFF. The J gene is TRBJ2-1, the V gene TRBV7-9; D call uncertain. Trimming took 1 base from V and 9 from J, leaving 10 bases between them. There are 13 residues in the CDR3. The germline V gene encodes CDR1 SEHNR and CDR2 FQNEAQ (reference sequence).

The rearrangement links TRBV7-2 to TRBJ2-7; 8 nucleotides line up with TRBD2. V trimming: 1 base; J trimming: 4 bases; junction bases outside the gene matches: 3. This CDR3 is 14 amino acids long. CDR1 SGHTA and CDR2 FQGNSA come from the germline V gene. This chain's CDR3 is CASSLDGRGYEQYF. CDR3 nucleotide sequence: TGTGCCAGCAGCTTAGACGGGAGGGGGTACGAGCAGTACTTC.

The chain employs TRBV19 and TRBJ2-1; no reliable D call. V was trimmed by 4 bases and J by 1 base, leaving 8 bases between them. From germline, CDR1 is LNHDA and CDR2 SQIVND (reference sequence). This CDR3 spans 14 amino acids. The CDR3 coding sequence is TGTGCCAGTAGTAGCGGAACTTCCTACAATGAGCAGTTCTTC. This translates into CASSSGTSYNEQFF.

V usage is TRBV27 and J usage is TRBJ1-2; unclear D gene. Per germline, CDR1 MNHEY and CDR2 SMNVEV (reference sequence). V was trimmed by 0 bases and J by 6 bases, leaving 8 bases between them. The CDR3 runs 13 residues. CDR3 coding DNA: TGTGCCAGCAGTTTATCGGGCAGCCATGGCTACACCTTC. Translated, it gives CASSLSGSHGYTF.

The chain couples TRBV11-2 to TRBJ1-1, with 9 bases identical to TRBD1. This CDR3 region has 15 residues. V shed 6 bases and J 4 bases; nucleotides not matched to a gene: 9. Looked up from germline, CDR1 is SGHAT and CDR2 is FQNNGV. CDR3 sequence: CASRYRGQVGTEAFF. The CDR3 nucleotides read TGTGCCAGCAGATACAGGGGGCAAGTGGGCACTGAAGCTTTCTTT.

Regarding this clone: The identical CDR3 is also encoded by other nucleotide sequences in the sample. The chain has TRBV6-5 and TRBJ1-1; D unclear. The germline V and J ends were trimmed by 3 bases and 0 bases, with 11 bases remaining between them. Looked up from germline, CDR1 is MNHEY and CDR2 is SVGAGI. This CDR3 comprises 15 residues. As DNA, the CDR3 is TGTGCCAGCAGTTATAGGGAAGGCATGAACACTGAAGCTTTCTTT. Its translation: CASSYREGMNTEAFF.

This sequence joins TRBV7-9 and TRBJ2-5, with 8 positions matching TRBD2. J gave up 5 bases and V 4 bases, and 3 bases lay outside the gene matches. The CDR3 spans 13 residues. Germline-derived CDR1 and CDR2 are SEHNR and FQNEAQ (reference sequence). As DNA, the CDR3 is TGTGCCAGCAGCTCACGGGGGGGTGAGACCCAGTACTTC. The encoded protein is CASSSRGGETQYF.

The CDR3 sequence is CASSLRLAGGEQYF. The CDR3 DNA is TGTGCCAGCAGCTTACGACTAGCGGGAGGCGAGCAGTACTTC. This chain links TRBV7-2 with TRBJ2-7; 13 bases align to TRBD2. Germline V gives CDR1 SGHTA, CDR2 FQGNSA. This CDR3 has 14 residues. V lost 2 bases to trimming and J lost 6 bases; unmatched junction nucleotides: 1.

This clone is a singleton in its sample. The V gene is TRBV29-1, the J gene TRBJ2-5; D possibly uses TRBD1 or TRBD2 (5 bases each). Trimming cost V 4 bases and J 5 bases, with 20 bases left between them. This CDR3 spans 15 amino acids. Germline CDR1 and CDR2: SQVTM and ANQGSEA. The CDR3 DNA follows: TGCAGCGTTGCCCCCCGGGGCTTTTCCTCGGAGACCCAGTACTTC. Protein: CSVAPRGFSSETQYF.

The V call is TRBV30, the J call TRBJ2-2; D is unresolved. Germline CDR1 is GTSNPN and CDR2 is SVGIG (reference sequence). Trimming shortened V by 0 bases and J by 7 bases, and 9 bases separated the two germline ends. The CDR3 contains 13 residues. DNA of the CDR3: TGTGCCTGGAGTGTCACATCAGGCGGGGAGCTGTTTTTT. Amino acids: CAWSVTSGGELFF.

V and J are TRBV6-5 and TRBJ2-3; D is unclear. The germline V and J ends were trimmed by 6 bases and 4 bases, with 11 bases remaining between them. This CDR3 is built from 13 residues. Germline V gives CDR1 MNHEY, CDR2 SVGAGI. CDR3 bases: TGTGCCAGCAGCCTGAAGACTGCAGATACGCAGTATTTT. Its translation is CASSLKTADTQYF.

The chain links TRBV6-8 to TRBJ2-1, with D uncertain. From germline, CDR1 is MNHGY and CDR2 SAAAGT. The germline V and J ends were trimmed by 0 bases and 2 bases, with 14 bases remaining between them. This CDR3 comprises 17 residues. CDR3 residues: CASSYSGAEDTYNEQFF. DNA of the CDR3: TGTGCCAGCAGTTACTCGGGCGCAGAGGATACCTACAATGAGCAGTTCTTC.

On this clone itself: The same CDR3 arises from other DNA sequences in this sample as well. The DNA of the CDR3 is TGCGCCAGCAGCCCCCCGCAGGACAATGAGCAGTTCTTC. This sequence encodes CASSPPQDNEQFF. This chain joins TRBV4-1 and TRBJ2-1; D gene unclear. Germline V gene sequence: CDR1 MGHRA, CDR2 YSYEKL. The CDR3 loop spans 13 amino acids. Trimming took 4 bases from V and 5 from J, leaving 9 bases between them.

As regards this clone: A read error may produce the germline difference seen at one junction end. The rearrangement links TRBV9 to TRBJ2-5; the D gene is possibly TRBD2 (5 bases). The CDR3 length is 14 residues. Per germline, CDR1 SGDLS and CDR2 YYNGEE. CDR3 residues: CASGVEGNQETQYF. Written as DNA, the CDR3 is TGTGCCAGCGGCGTAGAGGGTAACCAAGAGACCCAGTACTTC.